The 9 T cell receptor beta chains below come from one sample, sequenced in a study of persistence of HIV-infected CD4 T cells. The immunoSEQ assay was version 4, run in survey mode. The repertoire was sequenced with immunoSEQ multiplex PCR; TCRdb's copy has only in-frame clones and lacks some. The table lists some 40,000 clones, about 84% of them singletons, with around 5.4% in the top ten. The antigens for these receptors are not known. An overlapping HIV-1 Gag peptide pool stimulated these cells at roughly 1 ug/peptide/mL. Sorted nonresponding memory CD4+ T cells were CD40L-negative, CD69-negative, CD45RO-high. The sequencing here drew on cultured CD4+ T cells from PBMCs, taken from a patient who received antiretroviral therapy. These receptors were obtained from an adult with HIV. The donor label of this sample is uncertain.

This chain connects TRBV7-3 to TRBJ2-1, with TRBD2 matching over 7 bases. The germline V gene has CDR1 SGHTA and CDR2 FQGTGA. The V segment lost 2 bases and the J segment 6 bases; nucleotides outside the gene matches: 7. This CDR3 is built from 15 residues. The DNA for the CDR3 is TGTGCCAGCAGCTTACGTACCGGGACTATCAATGAGCAGTTCTTC. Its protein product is CASSLRTGTINEQFF.

CDR3 DNA sequence: TGTGCCAGCAGTGACTCGATTGACAGAACCTACGAGCAGTACTTC. Protein product: CASSDSIDRTYEQYF. V and J are TRBV6-4 and TRBJ2-7; D is perhaps TRBD1 (5 bases). CDR1 is MRHNA and CDR2 is SNTAGT in the germline V gene. The V gene lost 0 bases and the J gene lost 2 bases, with 11 bases spanning the gap. The CDR3 totals 15 residues.

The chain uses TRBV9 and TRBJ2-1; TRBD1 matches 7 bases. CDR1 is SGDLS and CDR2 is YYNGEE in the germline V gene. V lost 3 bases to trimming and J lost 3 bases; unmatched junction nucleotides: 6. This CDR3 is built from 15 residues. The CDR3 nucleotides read TGTGCCAGCAGCGGAGGGACAGTCTTCTACAATGAGCAGTTCTTC. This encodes CASSGGTVFYNEQFF.

The CDR3 coding sequence is TGCGCCAGCAGCCAAGACTCCGGGACAGGGGTGAGTGGCTACACCTTC. It translates to CASSQDSGTGVSGYTF. The genes are TRBV4-1 and TRBJ1-2; TRBD1 agrees at 10 bases. Trimming at V came to 0 bases and at J to 7 bases, leaving 8 bases not matched to a gene. Germline lookup yields CDR1 MGHRA and CDR2 YSYEKL. The CDR3 spans 16 residues.

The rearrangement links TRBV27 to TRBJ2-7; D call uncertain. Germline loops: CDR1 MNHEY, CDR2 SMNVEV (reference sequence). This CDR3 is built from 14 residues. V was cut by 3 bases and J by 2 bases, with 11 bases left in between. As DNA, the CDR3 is TGTGCCAGCAGTTTTTCTCGCGGTGCCTACGAGCAGTACTTC. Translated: CASSFSRGAYEQYF.

CDR3 bases: TGTGCCAGCAGCTTAGTAGCACAACCGGGAAGATCCTATGGCTACACCTTC. It translates to CASSLVAQPGRSYGYTF. J is TRBJ1-2 and V is TRBV7-9; D not resolved. The CDR3 sequence is 17 residues long. Trimming left V 1 base short and J 4 bases short, with 19 bases between. Germline CDR1 is SEHNR and CDR2 is FQNEAQ (reference sequence).

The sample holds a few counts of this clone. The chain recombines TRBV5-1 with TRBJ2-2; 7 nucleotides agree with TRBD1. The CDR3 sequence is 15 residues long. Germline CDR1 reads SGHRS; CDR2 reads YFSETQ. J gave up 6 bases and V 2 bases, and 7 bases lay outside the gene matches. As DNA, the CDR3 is TGCGCCAGCAGCTTTTATCCCACAGGGGCCGGGGAGCTGTTTTTT. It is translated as CASSFYPTGAGELFF.

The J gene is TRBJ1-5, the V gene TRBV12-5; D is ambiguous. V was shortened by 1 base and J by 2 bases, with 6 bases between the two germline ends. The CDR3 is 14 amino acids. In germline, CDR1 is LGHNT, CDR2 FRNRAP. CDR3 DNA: TGTGCTAGTGGTTTGGCTTCTGGCAATCAGCCCCAGCATTTT. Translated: CASGLASGNQPQHF.

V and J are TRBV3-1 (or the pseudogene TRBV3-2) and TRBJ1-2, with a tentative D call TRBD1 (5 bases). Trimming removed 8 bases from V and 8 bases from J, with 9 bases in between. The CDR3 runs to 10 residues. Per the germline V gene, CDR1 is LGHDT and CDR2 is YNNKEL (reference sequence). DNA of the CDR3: TGTGCCAGCGCCCGGGGCGGCTACACCTTC. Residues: CASARGGYTF.